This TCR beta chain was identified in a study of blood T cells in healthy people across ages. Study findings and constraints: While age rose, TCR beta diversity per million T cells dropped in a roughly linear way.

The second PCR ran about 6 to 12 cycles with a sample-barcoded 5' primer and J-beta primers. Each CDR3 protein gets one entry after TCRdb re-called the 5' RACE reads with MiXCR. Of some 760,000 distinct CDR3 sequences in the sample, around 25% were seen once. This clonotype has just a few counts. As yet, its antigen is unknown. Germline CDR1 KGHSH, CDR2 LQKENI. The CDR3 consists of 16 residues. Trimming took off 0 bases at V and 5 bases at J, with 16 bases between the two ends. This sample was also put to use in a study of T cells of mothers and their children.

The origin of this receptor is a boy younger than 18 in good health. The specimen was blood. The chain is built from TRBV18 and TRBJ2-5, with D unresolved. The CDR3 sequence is CASSPPRTELGETQYF. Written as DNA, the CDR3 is TGTGCCAGCTCACCACCCCGGACGGAGCTGGGGGAGACCCAGTACTTC.